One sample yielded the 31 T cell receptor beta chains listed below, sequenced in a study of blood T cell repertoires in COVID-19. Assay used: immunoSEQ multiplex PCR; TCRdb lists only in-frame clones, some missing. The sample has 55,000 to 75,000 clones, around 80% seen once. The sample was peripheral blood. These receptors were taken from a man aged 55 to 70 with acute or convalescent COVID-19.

CDR3 nucleotides: TGCGCCAGCAGCTTGTCCGGGACAGGGGACATTCAGTACTTC. It translates to CASSLSGTGDIQYF. The J gene is TRBJ2-4, the V gene TRBV5-1; 10 nucleotides align to TRBD1. The CDR3 runs to 14 residues. The J segment lost 8 bases and the V segment lost 1 base, leaving 3 bases of the junction unmatched. CDR1 and CDR2 from the germline V gene are SGHRS and YFSETQ. Supplemented by reference TRBV5-1 and TRBJ2-4, the full variable domain reads KAGVTQTPRYLIKTRGQQVTLSCSPISGHRSVSWYQQTPGQGLQFLFEYFSETQRNKGNFPGRFSGRQFSNSRSEMNVSTLELGDSALYLCASSLSGTGDIQYFGAGTRLSVL.

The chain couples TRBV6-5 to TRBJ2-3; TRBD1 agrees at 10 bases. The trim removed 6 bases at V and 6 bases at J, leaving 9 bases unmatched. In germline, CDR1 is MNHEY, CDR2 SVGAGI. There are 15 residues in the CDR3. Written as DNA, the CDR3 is TGTGCCAGCAGCCTAAGACAGGGGGCGGCGGATACGCAGTATTTT. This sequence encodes CASSLRQGAADTQYF.

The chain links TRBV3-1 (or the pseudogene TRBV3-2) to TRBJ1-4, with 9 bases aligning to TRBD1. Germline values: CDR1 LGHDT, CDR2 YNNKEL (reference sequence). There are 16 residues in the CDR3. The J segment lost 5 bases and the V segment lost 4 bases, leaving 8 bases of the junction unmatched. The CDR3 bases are TGTGCCAGCAGCCTAGGCGCCGGGACAGGGAATGAAAAACTGTTTTTT. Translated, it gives CASSLGAGTGNEKLFF.

As DNA, the CDR3 is TGTGCCAGCAGTTTAAGTGACAGGAGCATTCAGTACTTC. Its protein product is CASSLSDRSIQYF. The rearrangement links TRBV12-3 or TRBV12-4 to TRBJ2-4; maybe TRBD1 (6 bases). The length of the CDR3 is 13 residues. V lost 2 bases to trimming and J lost 9 bases, with 11 bases between them.

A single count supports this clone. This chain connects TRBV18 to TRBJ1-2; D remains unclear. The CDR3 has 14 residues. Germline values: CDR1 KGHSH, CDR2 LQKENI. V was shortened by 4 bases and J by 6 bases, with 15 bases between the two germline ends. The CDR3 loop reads CASSRYGDGHGYTF. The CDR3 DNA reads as TGTGCCAGCTCACGGTATGGTGATGGGCATGGCTACACCTTC.

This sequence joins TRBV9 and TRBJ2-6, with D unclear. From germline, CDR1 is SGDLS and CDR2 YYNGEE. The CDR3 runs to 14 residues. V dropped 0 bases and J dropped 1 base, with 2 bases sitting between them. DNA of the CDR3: TGTGCCAGCAGCGTAGTATCTGGGGCCAACGTCCTGACTTTC. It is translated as CASSVVSGANVLTF.

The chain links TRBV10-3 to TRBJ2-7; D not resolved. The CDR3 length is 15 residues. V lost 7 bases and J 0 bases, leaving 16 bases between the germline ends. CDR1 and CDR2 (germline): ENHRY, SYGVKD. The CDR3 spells CAIKVGGTPSYEQYF. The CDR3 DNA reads TGTGCCATCAAGGTAGGCGGAACCCCCTCCTACGAGCAGTACTTC.

CDR3 sequence (DNA): TGTGCCAGCTCACCAGCCCTGGCGAGGGATAATTCACCCCTCCACTTT. This gives the protein CASSPALARDNSPLHF. The chain has TRBV18 and TRBJ1-6; unclear D gene. CDR1 KGHSH and CDR2 LQKENI come from the germline V gene. The CDR3 runs 16 residues. The ends were cut back, 2 bases at V and 5 bases at J, with 13 bases in the middle.

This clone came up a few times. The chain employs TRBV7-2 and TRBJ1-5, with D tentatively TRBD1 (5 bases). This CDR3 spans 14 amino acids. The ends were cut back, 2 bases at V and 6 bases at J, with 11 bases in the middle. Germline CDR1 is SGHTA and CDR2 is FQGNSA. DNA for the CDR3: TGTGCCAGCAGCTTACTGGGGGGGGGTCAGCCCCAGCATTTT. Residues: CASSLLGGGQPQHF.

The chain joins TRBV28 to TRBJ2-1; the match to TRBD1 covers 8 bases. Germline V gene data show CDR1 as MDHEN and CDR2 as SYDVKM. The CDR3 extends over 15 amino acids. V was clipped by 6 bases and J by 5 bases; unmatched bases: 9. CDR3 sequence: CASRLPGGVHNEQFF. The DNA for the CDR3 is TGTGCCAGCAGGCTACCAGGGGGCGTCCACAATGAGCAGTTCTTC.

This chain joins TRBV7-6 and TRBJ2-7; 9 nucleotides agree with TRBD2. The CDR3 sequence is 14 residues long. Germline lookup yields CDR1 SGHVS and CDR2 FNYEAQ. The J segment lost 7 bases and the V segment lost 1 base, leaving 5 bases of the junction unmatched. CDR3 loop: CASSLDLAGQEQYF. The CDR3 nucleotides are TGTGCCAGCAGCTTAGACCTAGCGGGACAAGAGCAGTACTTC.

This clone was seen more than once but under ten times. DNA of the CDR3: TGCGCCAGCAGTGATTATACGGGACTAGCGCCTTCGGAGACCCAGTACTTC. Residues: CASSDYTGLAPSETQYF. This chain uses TRBV10-2 with TRBJ2-5; 10 bases agree with TRBD2. J was trimmed by 5 bases and V by 3 bases; bases with no gene match: 12. Germline loops: CDR1 WSHSY, CDR2 SAAADI. The CDR3 contains 17 residues.

This chain's CDR3 is CASSDGLAGAYEQYF. The CDR3 region has the DNA TGTGCCAGCAGTGACGGACTAGCGGGAGCCTACGAGCAGTACTTC. The rearrangement links TRBV2 to TRBJ2-7, with 13 bases lining up with TRBD2. This CDR3 is built from 15 residues. Germline CDR1 SNHLY, CDR2 FYNNEI. V lost 3 bases, J lost 2 bases, and 1 base stayed unmatched.

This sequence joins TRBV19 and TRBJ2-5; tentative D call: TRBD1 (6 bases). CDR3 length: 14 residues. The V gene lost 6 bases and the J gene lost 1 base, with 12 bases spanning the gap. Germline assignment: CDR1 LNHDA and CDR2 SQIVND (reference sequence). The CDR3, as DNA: TGTGCCAGTAGCCCACAGGGTACCCAAGAGACCCAGTACTTC. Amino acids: CASSPQGTQETQYF.

CDR3 sequence reads: CASSPDAGGMKQYF. CDR3 DNA: TGTGCCAGCTCACCTGACGCGGGGGGTATGAAGCAGTACTTC. The V and J genes are TRBV18 and TRBJ2-7, with TRBD2 identical over 8 bases. This CDR3 is 14 amino acids long. With 3 bases clipped from V and 8 bases from J, the junction kept 9 bases outside the gene matches. In germline, CDR1 is KGHSH, CDR2 LQKENI.

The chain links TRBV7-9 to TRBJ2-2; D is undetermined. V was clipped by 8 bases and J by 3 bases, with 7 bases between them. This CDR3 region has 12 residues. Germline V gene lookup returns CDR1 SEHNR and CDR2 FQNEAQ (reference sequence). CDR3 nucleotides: TGTGCCAGCCTAGAAGACACCGGGGAGCTGTTTTTT. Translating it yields CASLEDTGELFF.

CDR3 sequence reads: CASSALDRGHAGYTF. DNA of the CDR3: TGTGCCAGCAGCGCCCTGGACAGGGGGCATGCTGGCTACACCTTC. The chain employs TRBV5-6 and TRBJ1-2; TRBD1 agrees at 11 bases. CDR1 is SGHDT, CDR2 YYEEEE, per germline. The CDR3 is 15 amino acids. V shed 4 bases, J shed 7 bases, and the junction held 9 bases outside the gene matches.

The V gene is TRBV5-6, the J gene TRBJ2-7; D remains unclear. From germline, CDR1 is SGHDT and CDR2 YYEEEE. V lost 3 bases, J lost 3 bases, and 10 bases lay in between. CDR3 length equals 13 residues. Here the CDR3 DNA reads TGTGCCAGCAGCTACGGAGACGGCTACGAGCAGTACTTC. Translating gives CASSYGDGYEQYF.

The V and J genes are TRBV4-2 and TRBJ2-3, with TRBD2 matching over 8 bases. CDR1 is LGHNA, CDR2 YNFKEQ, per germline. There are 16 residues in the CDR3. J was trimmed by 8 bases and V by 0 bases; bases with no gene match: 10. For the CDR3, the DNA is TGTGCCAGCAGCCAAGAACTAGCGGACCTTAAGTGTACGCAGTATTTT. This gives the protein CASSQELADLKCTQYF.

CDR3 loop: CASSQASGAQGKAFF. CDR3 bases: TGCGCCAGCAGCCAAGCGTCTGGGGCCCAAGGGAAAGCTTTCTTT. The V call is TRBV4-1, the J call TRBJ1-1; D might be TRBD1 (5 bases). Trimming cost V 1 base and J 9 bases, with 18 bases left between them. Germline CDR1 and CDR2: MGHRA and YSYEKL. The CDR3 is made up of 15 amino acids.

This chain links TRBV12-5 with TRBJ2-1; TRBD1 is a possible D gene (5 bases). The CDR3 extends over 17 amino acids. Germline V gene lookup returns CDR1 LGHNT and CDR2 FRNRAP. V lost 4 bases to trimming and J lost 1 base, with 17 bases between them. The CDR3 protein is CASGSDIVTESYNEQFF. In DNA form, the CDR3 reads TGTGCTAGTGGTTCGGACATCGTAACGGAATCCTACAATGAGCAGTTCTTC.

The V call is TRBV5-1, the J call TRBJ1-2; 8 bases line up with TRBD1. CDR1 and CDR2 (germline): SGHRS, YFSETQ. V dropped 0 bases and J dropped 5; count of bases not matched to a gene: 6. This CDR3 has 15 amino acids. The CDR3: CASSLGQGAEYGYTF. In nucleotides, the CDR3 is TGCGCCAGCAGCTTGGGGCAGGGGGCGGAGTATGGCTACACCTTC. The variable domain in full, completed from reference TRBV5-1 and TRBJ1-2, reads KAGVTQTPRYLIKTRGQQVTLSCSPISGHRSVSWYQQTPGQGLQFLFEYFSETQRNKGNFPGRFSGRQFSNSRSEMNVSTLELGDSALYLCASSLGQGAEYGYTFGSGTRLTVV.

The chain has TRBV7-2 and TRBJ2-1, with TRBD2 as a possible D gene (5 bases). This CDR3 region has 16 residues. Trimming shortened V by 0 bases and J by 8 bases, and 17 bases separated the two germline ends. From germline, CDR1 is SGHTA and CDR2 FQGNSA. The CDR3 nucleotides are TGTGCCAGCAGCTTAGCGGGAGATAGGGTTTTCGATGAGCAGTTCTTC. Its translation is CASSLAGDRVFDEQFF.

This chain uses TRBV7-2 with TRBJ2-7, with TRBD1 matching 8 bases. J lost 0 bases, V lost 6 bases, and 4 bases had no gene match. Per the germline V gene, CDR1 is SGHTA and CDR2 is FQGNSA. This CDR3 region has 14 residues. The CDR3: CASSPDRASYEQYF. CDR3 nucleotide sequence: TGTGCCAGCAGTCCGGACAGGGCCTCCTACGAGCAGTACTTC.

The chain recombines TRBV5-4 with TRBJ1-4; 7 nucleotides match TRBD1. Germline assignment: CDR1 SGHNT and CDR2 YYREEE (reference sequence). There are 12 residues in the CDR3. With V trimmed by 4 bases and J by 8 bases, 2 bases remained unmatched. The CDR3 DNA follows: TGTGCCAGCAGCCAGGACAGGGAAAAACTGTTTTTT. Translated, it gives CASSQDREKLFF.

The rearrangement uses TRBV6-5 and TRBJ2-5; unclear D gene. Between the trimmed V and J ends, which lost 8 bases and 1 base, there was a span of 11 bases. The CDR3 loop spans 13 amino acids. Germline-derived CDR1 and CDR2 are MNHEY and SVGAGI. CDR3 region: CASAQVAQETQYF. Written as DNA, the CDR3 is TGTGCCAGCGCCCAGGTGGCCCAAGAGACCCAGTACTTC.

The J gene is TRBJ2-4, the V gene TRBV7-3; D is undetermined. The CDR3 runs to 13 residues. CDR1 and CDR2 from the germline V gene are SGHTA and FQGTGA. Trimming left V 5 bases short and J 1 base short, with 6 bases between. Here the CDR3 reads CASSPAAKNIQYF. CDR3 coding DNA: TGTGCCAGCAGCCCCGCGGCCAAAAACATTCAGTACTTC. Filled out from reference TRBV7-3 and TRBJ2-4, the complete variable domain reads GAGVSQTPSNKVTEKGKYVELRCDPISGHTALYWYRQSLGQGPEFLIYFQGTGAADDSGLPNDRFFAVRPEGSVSTLKIQRTERGDSAVYLCASSPAAKNIQYFGAGTRLSVL.

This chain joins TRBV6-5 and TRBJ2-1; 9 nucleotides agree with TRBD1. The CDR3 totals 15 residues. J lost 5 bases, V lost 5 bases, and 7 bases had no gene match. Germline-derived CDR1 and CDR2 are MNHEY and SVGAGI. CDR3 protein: CASSTSGTGNNEQFF. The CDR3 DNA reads TGTGCCAGCAGTACGTCCGGGACAGGGAACAATGAGCAGTTCTTC.

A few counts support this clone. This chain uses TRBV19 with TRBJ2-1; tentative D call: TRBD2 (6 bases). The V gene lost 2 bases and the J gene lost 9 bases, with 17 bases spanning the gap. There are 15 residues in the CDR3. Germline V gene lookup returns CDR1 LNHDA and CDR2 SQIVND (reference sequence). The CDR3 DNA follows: TGTGCCAGTAGTATAATCGGGAGTCGCCGGGGTGAGCAGTTCTTC. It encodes CASSIIGSRRGEQFF.

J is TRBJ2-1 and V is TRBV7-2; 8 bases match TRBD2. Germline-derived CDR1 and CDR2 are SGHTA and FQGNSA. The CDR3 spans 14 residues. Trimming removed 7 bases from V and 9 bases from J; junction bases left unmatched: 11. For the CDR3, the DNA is TGTGCCAGCACCTCCGGCGGGGGGACTGGTGAGCAGTTCTTC. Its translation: CASTSGGGTGEQFF. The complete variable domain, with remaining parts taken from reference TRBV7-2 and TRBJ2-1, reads GAGVSQSPSNKVTEKGKDVELRCDPISGHTALYWYRQSLGQGLEFLIYFQGNSAPDKSGLPSDRFSAERTGGSVSTLTIQRTQQEDSAVYLCASTSGGGTGEQFFGPGTRLTVL.

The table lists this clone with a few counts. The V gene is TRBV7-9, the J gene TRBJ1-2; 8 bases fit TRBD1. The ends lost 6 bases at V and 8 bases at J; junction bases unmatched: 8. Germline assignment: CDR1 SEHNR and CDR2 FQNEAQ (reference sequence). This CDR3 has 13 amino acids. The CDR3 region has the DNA TGTGCCAGCAGGGGAGACAGGGGCTTCGGCTACACCTTC. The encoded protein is CASRGDRGFGYTF.